This TCR beta chain is from a study of blood T cell repertoires in COVID-19 (dated by TCRdb to 2019 to 2021). Looking at the study overall: Samples from collaborators originated in the United States, Italy and Spain and spanned both the acute and convalescent phases of COVID-19. The prospective study material was composed of cDNA or gDNA derived from T cells, B-cell-depleted T cells, or PBMCs. The dataset comprised deeply sampled blood TCRbeta repertoires from subjects exposed to, actively infected with, or recovered from COVID-19. The repertoires were released in a freely available public database meant as a resource for research on the immune response to SARS-CoV-2. The samples were drawn from the first 160 participants of the ongoing ImmuneRACE study and from roughly 1,300 subjects provided by 6 global collaborators. Nearly every sample came with metadata listing a de-identified subject ID, COVID-19 status, age in years and sex. Where HLA class I and class II types were available, the types were taken from metadata supplied by the sample provider, not from assay-based typing. Points the paper makes about the study in general: The amount of clinical and demographic metadata varied by source and participant and was provided uncurated.

Worth noting for this clone: The target of this receptor is not known. The record has no base qualities; no much larger clone is one base away.

TCRbeta CDR3 regions were amplified from genomic DNA by means of the immunoSEQ Assay, a bias-controlled multiplex PCR. On the study's bioinformatics: Nucleated cell counts per sample were estimated from amplification of reference gene primers within the assay. Sequence reads were collapsed and filtered to measure the absolute abundance of every unique TCRbeta CDR3 rearrangement. Productive Simpson clonality was computed per sample as the square root of Simpson's diversity index over productive rearrangements. TCRdb re-hosts the immuneACCESS table, in-frame sequences only. Its copies lack some clones; in the studies checked, an unresolved V gene accounts for under half of them, and the cause for the rest is not known. V and J calls and clone size follow that table, whereas D and trimming were derived from the DNA. Counted in this sample were roughly 73,000 clones; approximately 80% of them appeared once. 15% to 18% of the sample rests with the top ten.

The CDR3 contains 16 residues, cysteine and phenylalanine counted. CDR3 DNA only is kept here, 48 bases in frame from base 1. According to the germline V gene, CDR1 reads SGHDT and CDR2 reads YYEEEE. Unmatched junction bases come to 10, with V trimmed by 5 bases and J by 2 bases. Whole blood was collected in K2EDTA tubes by collaborating institutions according to the institutions' own protocols. For TCRbeta analysis, collaborators shipped samples in one of three forms: frozen whole blood, isolated PBMCs, or DNA extracted from either of those sample types. The clonotype was recovered from a human donor in a cohort sampled during active COVID-19. The sequence joins TRBV5-6 to TRBJ2-4, with 7 middle bases fitting TRBD2. Sequenced input: peripheral blood. CDR3 protein: CASRSEAGPSKNIQYF. The nucleotides read TGTGCCAGCAGAAGTGAAGCGGGACCCTCCAAAAACATTCAGTACTTC.